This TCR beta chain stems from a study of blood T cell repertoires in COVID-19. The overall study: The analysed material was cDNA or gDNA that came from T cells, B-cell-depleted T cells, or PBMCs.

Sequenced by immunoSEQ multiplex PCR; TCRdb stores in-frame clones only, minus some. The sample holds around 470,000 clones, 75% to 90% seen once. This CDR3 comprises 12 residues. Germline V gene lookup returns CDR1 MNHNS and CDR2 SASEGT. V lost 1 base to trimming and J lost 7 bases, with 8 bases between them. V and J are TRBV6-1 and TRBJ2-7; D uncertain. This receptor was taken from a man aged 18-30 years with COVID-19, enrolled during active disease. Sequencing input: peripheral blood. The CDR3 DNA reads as TGTGCCAGCAGTGAAGGCCTCGCGGAGCAGTACTTC. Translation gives CASSEGLAEQYF.